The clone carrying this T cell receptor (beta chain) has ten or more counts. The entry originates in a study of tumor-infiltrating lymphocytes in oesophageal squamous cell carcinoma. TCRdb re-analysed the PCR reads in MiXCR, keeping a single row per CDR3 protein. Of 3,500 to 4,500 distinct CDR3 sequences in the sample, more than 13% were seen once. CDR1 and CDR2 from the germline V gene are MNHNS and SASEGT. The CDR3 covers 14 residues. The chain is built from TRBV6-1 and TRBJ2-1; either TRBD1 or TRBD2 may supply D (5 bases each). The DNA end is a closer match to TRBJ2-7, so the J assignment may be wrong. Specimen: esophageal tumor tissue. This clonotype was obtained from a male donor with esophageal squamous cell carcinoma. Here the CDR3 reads CASRPLGRYNEQYF. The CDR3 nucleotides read TGTGCCAGCAGGCCGTTGGGACGTTACAATGAGCAGTACTTC.